This TCR beta chain was obtained from a study of blood T cell repertoires in COVID-19. Overall study context: From T cells, B-cell-depleted T cells, or PBMCs came the material, which was cDNA or gDNA.

Sequenced by immunoSEQ multiplex PCR; TCRdb stores in-frame clones only, minus some. This table holds over 130,000 clones, 70% to 90% found once. Trimming took 6 bases from V and 7 from J, leaving 22 bases between them. CDR1 is SQVTM and CDR2 is ANQGSEA in the germline V gene. This CDR3 is 14 amino acids long. The TCR was taken from a human donor in a cohort sampled during active COVID-19. Sequencing was carried out using peripheral blood. The rearrangement joins TRBV29-1 to TRBJ2-7, with D maybe TRBD1 (6 bases). The CDR3 region is CSVTGLPGIWEQYF. Here the CDR3 DNA reads TGCAGCGTGACAGGACTCCCGGGGATATGGGAGCAGTACTTC.